Sequencing of this T cell receptor (beta chain) was carried out in a study of long-term antiretroviral therapy in people with HIV. Study-wide points: Collection of the blood took place between the mid-2000s and the late 2010s. The ART regimens in use then may have been less effective than current ones. Compared with controls, HIV repertoires showed narrower CDR3 length ranges.

The trim removed 6 bases at V and 5 bases at J, leaving 11 bases unmatched. Germline-derived CDR1 and CDR2 are KGHSH and LQKENI. The CDR3 length is 15 residues. Version v3.0 of the immunoSEQ assay was performed at survey level. Sequenced by immunoSEQ multiplex PCR; TCRdb stores in-frame clones only, minus some. The sample has some 30,000 clones; roughly 92% are singletons. Notes on this clone: Its antigen is currently unknown.

The receptor comes from a man aged 18 to 30 with HIV. This sequence joins TRBV18 and TRBJ2-7; 9 bases align to TRBD1. The input for sequencing was unsorted PBMCs, taken 3.1 years after starting antiretroviral therapy. CDR3 residues: CASSPTGTGLHEQYF. The CDR3 region has the DNA TGTGCCAGCTCTCCGACCGGGACAGGGTTACACGAGCAGTACTTC.